Each of the 24 T cell receptor beta chains below was sequenced from the same sample in a study of beta chain features in type 1 diabetes. Study findings and constraints: Moderate yet significant TCRB CDR3 shortening was seen in Type 1 diabetes patients in all four CD4+ subsets.

For these TCRs, the target antigens are not known. Expressed TCRB transcripts were sequenced because the isolated RNA had all been reverse transcribed beforehand. This table comes from immunoSEQ multiplex PCR, and its TCRdb copy is limited to in-frame clones, with some not included. The sample lists around 150,000 clones; 6.5% to 10% were seen once. Material for sequencing was central memory CD4+ T cells from blood. The receptors were gathered from a young woman with type 1 diabetes.

The chain has TRBV29-1 and TRBJ1-3; 7 nucleotides match TRBD1. The germline V gene encodes CDR1 SQVTM and CDR2 ANQGSEA. The CDR3 consists of 18 residues. V was clipped by 7 bases and J by 0 bases; unmatched bases: 18. CDR3 DNA sequence: TGCAGCGATCCCCGAAGGACAGGTCGCGGTGGCTCTGGAAACACCATATATTTT. The encoded protein is CSDPRRTGRGGSGNTIYF.

The chain joins TRBV11-2 to TRBJ1-1; D uncertain. This CDR3 has 15 residues. With 2 bases removed from V and 6 bases from J, the gap between germline ends came to 16 bases. The germline V gene encodes CDR1 SGHAT and CDR2 FQNNGV. The CDR3 coding sequence is TGTGCCAGCAGCTTATTCCAGGTGGAATACGCTGAAGCTTTCTTT. Translation: CASSLFQVEYAEAFF.

This clone has just a few counts. This chain connects TRBV14 to TRBJ2-7; 7 bases map to TRBD1. This CDR3 is built from 15 residues. J gave up 1 base and V 5 bases, and 8 bases lay outside the gene matches. Germline V gene lookup returns CDR1 SGHDN and CDR2 FVKESK. CDR3 nucleotide sequence: TGTGCCAGCAGCTCGACGCACAGGGGTTCCTACGAGCAGTACTTC. Translated, it gives CASSSTHRGSYEQYF.

This clone was seen more than once but under ten times. The V gene is TRBV30, the J gene TRBJ2-7, with TRBD1 matching 7 bases. V gave up 2 bases and J gave up 4 bases; unmatched junction bases: 5. This CDR3 spans 13 amino acids. Germline CDR1 is GTSNPN and CDR2 is SVGIG (reference sequence). The CDR3 DNA reads TGTGCCTGGAGTCCCGACAGGGCATACGAGCAGTACTTC. Translating gives CAWSPDRAYEQYF. The whole variable domain, filled in from reference TRBV30 and TRBJ2-7, reads SQTIHQWPATLVQPVGSPLSLECTVEGTSNPNLYWYRQAAGRGLQLLFYSVGIGQISSEVPQNLSASRPQDRQFILSSKKLLLSDSGFYLCAWSPDRAYEQYFGPGTRLTVT.

This clone occurred many times. This CDR3 is also generated by other DNA sequences in the sample. The chain employs TRBV4-3 and TRBJ2-7; 7 bases agree with TRBD2. J lost 0 bases, V lost 0 bases, and 2 bases had no gene match. The germline CDR1 and CDR2 sequences are LGHNA and YSLEER. The CDR3 contains 15 residues. CDR3 DNA: TGCGCCAGCAGCCAAGAGGGCGGGGGCTCCTACGAGCAGTACTTC. Translating it yields CASSQEGGGSYEQYF.

The chain couples TRBV5-4 to TRBJ2-3, with 7 bases matching TRBD2. The CDR3 is made up of 13 amino acids. In germline, CDR1 is SGHNT, CDR2 YYREEE (reference sequence). J gave up 4 bases and V 7 bases, and 6 bases lay outside the gene matches. The CDR3 DNA sequence: TGTGCCAGCGCCCGGGACTATGCAGATACGCAGTATTTT. The encoded protein is CASARDYADTQYF.

The J gene is TRBJ2-1, the V gene TRBV7-2, with 7 positions matching TRBD1. V lost 4 bases to trimming and J lost 4 bases; unmatched junction nucleotides: 7. Per the germline V gene, CDR1 is SGHTA and CDR2 is FQGNSA. This CDR3 spans 15 amino acids. The CDR3: CASSSPGQFYNEQFF. CDR3 coding DNA: TGTGCCAGCAGCTCCCCGGGACAGTTTTACAATGAGCAGTTCTTC.

The chain combines TRBV28 with TRBJ1-1; D is uncertain. V lost 3 bases and J lost 3, with 14 bases in between. Germline V gene data show CDR1 as MDHEN and CDR2 as SYDVKM. The CDR3 is made up of 15 amino acids. The CDR3 bases are TGTGCCAGCAGTTTGATGGGCGCGGGTGACACTGAAGCTTTCTTT. Translating gives CASSLMGAGDTEAFF.

The chain couples TRBV6-4 to TRBJ2-1, with TRBD2 as a possible D gene (5 bases). Trimming shortened V by 3 bases and J by 10 bases, and 19 bases separated the two germline ends. Germline CDR1 MRHNA, CDR2 SNTAGT. The CDR3 runs to 15 residues. Here the CDR3 reads CASSEGSAGLLEQFF. CDR3 coding DNA: TGTGCCAGCAGTGAAGGTAGCGCCGGGCTTCTGGAGCAGTTCTTC.

This sequence joins TRBV29-1 and TRBJ1-1; D unresolved. Trimming left V 5 bases short and J 3 bases short, with 13 bases between. The CDR3 extends over 13 amino acids. CDR1 is SQVTM and CDR2 is ANQGSEA in the germline V gene. The CDR3 protein is CSVPRGIDTEAFF. In DNA form, the CDR3 reads TGCAGCGTTCCTCGGGGAATCGACACTGAAGCTTTCTTT.

This chain joins TRBV30 and TRBJ2-7, with D possibly being TRBD2 (6 bases). Germline CDR1 and CDR2: GTSNPN and SVGIG (reference sequence). The CDR3 contains 15 residues. Trimming pared 2 bases from V and 0 bases from J, leaving 14 bases between. As DNA, the CDR3 is TGTGCCTGGAGTCCCCTTGGGGGGAGCTCCTACGAGCAGTACTTC. This encodes CAWSPLGGSSYEQYF.

This clone was counted ten times or more. The chain combines TRBV7-9 with TRBJ2-7, with D perhaps matching TRBD2 (6 bases). This CDR3 comprises 12 residues. Germline values: CDR1 SEHNR, CDR2 FQNEAQ (reference sequence). V was trimmed by 5 bases and J by 5 bases, leaving 10 bases between them. The CDR3 here is CASSAGSHEQYF. CDR3 sequence (DNA): TGTGCCAGCAGCGCCGGGAGCCACGAGCAGTACTTC.

The chain combines TRBV11-2 with TRBJ2-7, with D hard to call. The CDR3 covers 13 residues. V lost 2 bases and J 2 bases, leaving 7 bases between the germline ends. Germline V CDR1 and CDR2: SGHAT, FQNNGV. The CDR3 loop reads CASSLLHTYEQYF. The CDR3 coding sequence is TGTGCCAGCAGCTTATTGCACACCTACGAGCAGTACTTC. Drawing the rest from reference TRBV11-2 and TRBJ2-7, the complete variable domain is EAGVAQSPRYKIIEKRQSVAFWCNPISGHATLYWYQQILGQGPKLLIQFQNNGVVDDSQLPKDRFSAERLKGVDSTLKIQPAKLEDSAVYLCASSLLHTYEQYFGPGTRLTVT.

This clone was detected only a few times. V is TRBV29-1 and J is TRBJ2-7; maybe TRBD1 (6 bases). Germline V gene data show CDR1 as SQVTM and CDR2 as ANQGSEA. CDR3 length: 12 amino acids. V was shortened by 7 bases and J by 4 bases, with 14 bases between the two germline ends. CDR3 coding DNA: TGCAGCGCCAGGGGACGTGCGTACGAGCAGTACTTC. Its protein is CSARGRAYEQYF.

The chain recombines TRBV2 with TRBJ1-6; D is ambiguous. Germline V CDR1 and CDR2: SNHLY, FYNNEI. Between the trimmed V and J ends, which lost 3 bases and 7 bases, there was a span of 7 bases. CDR3 size: 13 residues. CDR3 loop: CASSDRPNSPLHF. CDR3 nucleotides: TGTGCCAGCAGTGACAGGCCGAATTCACCCCTCCACTTT.

The V and J genes are TRBV20-1 and TRBJ1-1; D might be TRBD1 (6 bases). Trimming stripped 5 bases from V and 5 bases from J, with 9 bases between. Germline V gene lookup returns CDR1 DFQATT and CDR2 SNEGSKA (reference sequence). The CDR3 loop spans 11 amino acids. In DNA form, the CDR3 reads TGCAGTGCTGAGGGGGGGACTGAAGCTTTCTTT. The encoded protein is CSAEGGTEAFF.

This clone was seen many times. V gene TRBV30 combines with J gene TRBJ1-2; D is perhaps TRBD1 (6 bases). Germline-derived CDR1 and CDR2 are GTSNPN and SVGIG (reference sequence). The CDR3 spans 14 residues. Trimming cost V 7 bases and J 4 bases, with 19 bases left between them. CDR3 loop: CAFKPRTQGYGYTF. Here the CDR3 DNA reads TGTGCCTTCAAGCCGCGCACACAGGGCTATGGCTACACCTTC.

A word on this clone: The same CDR3 arises from other DNA sequences in this sample as well. The chain recombines TRBV5-6 with TRBJ1-1; D unresolved. The germline V gene has CDR1 SGHDT and CDR2 YYEEEE. V lost 2 bases, J lost 6 bases, and 5 bases lay in between. The CDR3 runs 11 residues. The CDR3 bases are TGTGCCAGCAGCTTCTTGTCTGAAGCTTTCTTT. As protein: CASSFLSEAFF.

V gene TRBV4-1 combines with J gene TRBJ1-1; D not certain. The CDR3 is made up of 14 amino acids. Germline V gives CDR1 MGHRA, CDR2 YSYEKL. The V gene lost 4 bases and the J gene lost 4 bases, with 13 bases spanning the gap. The CDR3 DNA reads TGCGCCAGCAGCCCTAGTAATAGTGGCACTGAAGCTTTCTTT. As protein: CASSPSNSGTEAFF.

DNA for the CDR3: TGTGCCTGGAGTAAGAATGGACGGGATAATGAAAAACTGTTTTTT. It specifies CAWSKNGRDNEKLFF. The chain uses TRBV30 and TRBJ1-4; D unclear. The V and J ends lost 2 bases and 4 bases respectively, with 14 bases between them. Germline V lookup: CDR1 GTSNPN, CDR2 SVGIG (reference sequence). This CDR3 has 15 amino acids.

This clone was seen a handful of times. The rearrangement uses TRBV29-1 and TRBJ2-7; D not certain. Germline V gene lookup returns CDR1 SQVTM and CDR2 ANQGSEA. The CDR3 spans 13 residues. Deletions cut 4 bases from V and 4 bases from J, with 14 bases between. As DNA, the CDR3 is TGCAGCGTTGGACCTCAAATCGGGTACGAGCAGTACTTC. Its protein product is CSVGPQIGYEQYF.

A few counts support this clone. The chain's CDR3 is CASSPRDSSYEQYF. DNA of the CDR3: TGCGCCAGCAGCCCCCGGGACAGCTCCTACGAGCAGTACTTC. V is TRBV5-1 and J is TRBJ2-7, with TRBD1 matching over 7 bases. The V gene's germline CDR1 is SGHRS and CDR2 YFSETQ. With V trimmed by 4 bases and J by 0 bases, 4 bases remained unmatched. The CDR3 consists of 14 residues. Based on the CDR3 plus reference TRBV5-1 and TRBJ2-7, the full variable domain is KAGVTQTPRYLIKTRGQQVTLSCSPISGHRSVSWYQQTPGQGLQFLFEYFSETQRNKGNFPGRFSGRQFSNSRSEMNVSTLELGDSALYLCASSPRDSSYEQYFGPGTRLTVT.

This chain links TRBV7-2 with TRBJ2-5, with 8 positions matching TRBD1. The germline V gene has CDR1 SGHTA and CDR2 FQGNSA. The CDR3 runs 16 residues. V shed 1 base and J 6 bases; nucleotides not matched to a gene: 10. The CDR3 nucleotides read TGTGCCAGCAGCTTAGGTTCGCCAGGGGGCGTGAAGACCCAGTACTTC. Protein sequence: CASSLGSPGGVKTQYF. Together with reference TRBV7-2 and TRBJ2-5, the CDR3 gives the full variable domain: GAGVSQSPSNKVTEKGKDVELRCDPISGHTALYWYRQSLGQGLEFLIYFQGNSAPDKSGLPSDRFSAERTGGSVSTLTIQRTQQEDSAVYLCASSLGSPGGVKTQYFGPGTRLLVL.

The V gene is TRBV19, the J gene TRBJ2-6; TRBD1 aligns across 7 bases. Germline V gives CDR1 LNHDA, CDR2 SQIVND (reference sequence). The CDR3 runs 18 residues. V lost 5 bases to trimming and J lost 0 bases; unmatched junction nucleotides: 10. The CDR3 DNA reads as TGTGCCAGTAGTCCCCTGTCGGGACAGCCCTCTGGGGCCAACGTCCTGACTTTC. Protein sequence: CASSPLSGQPSGANVLTF. The full variable domain, rest sourced from reference TRBV19 and TRBJ2-6, is DGGITQSPKYLFRKEGQNVTLSCEQNLNHDAMYWYRQDPGQGLRLIYYSQIVNDFQKGDIAEGYSVSREKKESFPLTVTSAQKNPTAFYLCASSPLSGQPSGANVLTFGAGSRLTVL.